These 10 T cell receptor beta chains were sequenced from one sample in a study of T-cell memory formation after mild COVID-19. MiXCR, applied by TCRdb to the 5' RACE reads, yields one record per CDR3 protein. Of around 450,000 distinct CDR3 sequences detected, 20% appear once; the ten largest clones hold about 8.8%. Sequencing was carried out using PBMCs or a T cell subset sorted from them (not recorded which). These receptor sequences come from an adult woman who had mild COVID-19 (a few samples of this study predate the infection). Cell type and time point are not known.

This clonotype was counted a few times. CDR3 sequence reads: CASSLGAGTAFLGQFF. The CDR3 DNA reads as TGTGCCAGCAGTTTAGGAGCCGGGACAGCCTTCCTCGGGCAGTTCTTC. V is TRBV27 and J is TRBJ2-1, with 7 bases lining up with TRBD1. The germline CDR1 and CDR2 sequences are MNHEY and SMNVEV (reference sequence). V shed 2 bases and J 12 bases; nucleotides not matched to a gene: 16. The CDR3 is made up of 16 amino acids.

This clonotype showed up just a few times. V and J are TRBV7-9 and TRBJ2-2; maybe TRBD1 (7 bases). With 5 bases removed from V and 4 bases from J, the gap between germline ends came to 17 bases. This CDR3 contains 16 residues. Germline lookup yields CDR1 SEHNR and CDR2 FQNEAQ (reference sequence). The CDR3 spells CASSPAGQPGTGELFF. The CDR3 DNA reads as TGTGCCAGCAGCCCTGCGGGACAGCCGGGCACCGGGGAGCTGTTTTTT.

The genes are TRBV5-6 and TRBJ1-6; the D is unclear. CDR3 length equals 11 residues. V was cut by 4 bases and J by 14 bases, with 10 bases left in between. Germline V CDR1 and CDR2: SGHDT, YYEEEE. The CDR3 DNA follows: TGTGCCAGCAGCGGCCGTCAATCCCTCCACTTT. Its protein product is CASSGRQSLHF.

This clonotype was recorded a few times. One end of the junction does not line up with germline, which may come from a read error. The chain links TRBV7-7 to TRBJ2-7; 12 nucleotides line up with TRBD2. Germline assignment: CDR1 SSHAT and CDR2 FNYEAQ (reference sequence). This CDR3 is 17 amino acids long. The CDR3 bases are TGTGCTAGCAGCCTCAAAGGACTAGCGGGGAACTCCTACGAGCAGTACTTC. Translation: CASSLKGLAGNSYEQYF.

This clonotype was found a few times. CDR3: CASSYSGDLREQYF. The CDR3 DNA sequence: TGTGCCAGCAGTTACTCGGGAGACCTACGGGAGCAGTACTTC. The V gene is TRBV6-5, the J gene TRBJ2-7, with D possibly TRBD2 on 5 matching bases. The germline gives CDR1 MNHEY, CDR2 SVGAGI. The CDR3 runs to 14 residues. V was cut by 0 bases and J by 7 bases, with 13 bases left in between.

This clonotype came up many times. The chain joins TRBV5-1 to TRBJ2-2; the match to TRBD1 covers 8 bases. This CDR3 has 18 residues. The V gene's germline CDR1 is SGHRS and CDR2 YFSETQ. V shed 0 bases and J 5 bases; nucleotides not matched to a gene: 12. DNA of the CDR3: TGCGCCAGCAGCTTGGTGCGTGGTGGTGGACAGGGTACCGGGGAGCTGTTTTTT. It codes for CASSLVRGGGQGTGELFF.

This clonotype was recorded a few times. CDR3 protein: CSARDRTLLSGANVLTF. As DNA, the CDR3 is TGCAGTGCTAGAGATCGGACCCTCCTCTCTGGGGCCAACGTCCTGACTTTC. The chain uses TRBV20-1 and TRBJ2-6, with D unclear. The CDR3 runs to 17 residues. CDR1 DFQATT and CDR2 SNEGSKA come from the germline V gene (reference sequence). The ends were cut back, 0 bases at V and 0 bases at J, with 12 bases in the middle.

This clonotype has more than one count but fewer than ten. The rearrangement uses TRBV7-9 and TRBJ2-2; no firm D call. Trimming took off 5 bases at V and 4 bases at J, with 8 bases between the two ends. The CDR3 sequence is 13 residues long. Germline V gene sequence: CDR1 SEHNR, CDR2 FQNEAQ (reference sequence). CDR3 DNA: TGTGCCAGCAGCCCACGGCTCACCGGGGAGCTGTTTTTT. It codes for CASSPRLTGELFF.

The chain uses TRBV11-2 and TRBJ2-7; D may be TRBD2 (7 bases). The CDR3 is 14 residues long. Germline CDR1 is SGHAT and CDR2 is FQNNGV. V lost 1 base to trimming and J lost 4 bases, with 11 bases between them. CDR3 nucleotide sequence: TGTGCCAGCAGCTTAGTAAGGGGGGGTTACGAGCAGTACTTC. Its translation is CASSLVRGGYEQYF. Full variable domain (rest looked up from reference TRBV11-2 and TRBJ2-7): EAGVAQSPRYKIIEKRQSVAFWCNPISGHATLYWYQQILGQGPKLLIQFQNNGVVDDSQLPKDRFSAERLKGVDSTLKIQPAKLEDSAVYLCASSLVRGGYEQYFGPGTRLTVT.

This clonotype occurred a few times. This rearrangement joins TRBV7-9 to TRBJ1-2, with D unresolved. Deletions cut 4 bases from V and 8 bases from J, with 14 bases between. The CDR3 loop spans 13 amino acids. Germline V gives CDR1 SEHNR, CDR2 FQNEAQ (reference sequence). In DNA, the CDR3 is TGTGCCAGCAGCTCCTATAGGGTTAAGGGCTACACCTTC. Amino acid sequence: CASSSYRVKGYTF.